These T cell receptor beta chains were read from a single sample in a study of T-cell memory formation after mild COVID-19. TCRdb redid the calling of the 5' RACE reads with MiXCR, one entry per CDR3 protein. The sample contains around 450,000 distinct CDR3 sequences, less than 25% of which appear only once. Source material: PBMCs or a T cell subset sorted from them (not recorded which). The receptor set was obtained from an adult woman who had mild COVID-19 (a few samples of this study predate the infection). Cell type and time point are not known. Each CDR3 is given with its conserved first and last residue. The D gene is left open where the match is weak. Rows give clone size only sometimes, using once, few, many, or a class for an expanded clone.

j_gene,abundance,d_gene,v_gene,CDR3nt,CDR3aa
TRBJ1-1,.,.,TRBV23-1,TGCGCCAGCAGTCAGGCGTGGGGCACTGAAGCTTTCTTT,CASSQAWGTEAFF
TRBJ2-7,once,TRBD1,TRBV12-3/TRBV12-4,TGTGCCAGCAGGCGACAGGGGGCTCTCCACGAGCAGTACTTC,CASRRQGALHEQYF
TRBJ2-2,.,.,TRBV5-6,TGTGCCAGCAGCTTGAACCGGCTGTCTACCGGGGAGCTGTTTTTT,CASSLNRLSTGELFF
TRBJ2-7,few,.,TRBV5-1,TGCGCCAGCAGCTCGGACGGGGGTAGGCAGTACTTC,CASSSDGGRQYF
TRBJ1-5,few,TRBD1,TRBV7-9,TGTGCCAGCAGCTCGGGACAGATTAATCAGCCCCAGCATTTT,CASSSGQINQPQHF
TRBJ1-1,few,.,TRBV12-3/TRBV12-4,TGTGCCAGCAGTTTAGTGCCCGACCTGAACACTGAAGCTTTCTTT,CASSLVPDLNTEAFF
TRBJ1-6,.,.,TRBV7-3,TGTGCCAGCAGCTTAACCGTGCTGAATTCACCCCTCCACTTT,CASSLTVLNSPLHF
TRBJ2-7,.,.,TRBV14,TGTGCCAGCAGCCTCTGGAGTACCTACGAGCAGTACTTC,CASSLWSTYEQYF
TRBJ1-1,.,.,TRBV10-3,TGTGCCATCAGTGAGGGGGGTAGCACTGAAGCTTTCTTT,CAISEGGSTEAFF
TRBJ2-3,few,.,TRBV20-1,TGCAGTGTCAAGATTGGAGATACGCAGTATTTT,CSVKIGDTQYF
TRBJ2-7,.,TRBD1,TRBV7-9,TGTGCCAGCAGCTTCCTTGACAGGGCCAAGTACTTC,CASSFLDRAKYF
TRBJ1-4,.,.,TRBV5-1,TGCGCCAGCAGCTCCGCCGGATCAACTAATGAAAAACTGTTTTTT,CASSSAGSTNEKLFF
TRBJ2-3,.,.,TRBV9,TGTGCCAGCAGCCTCGAAGGGGACTTCAGTACAGATACGCAGTATTTT,CASSLEGDFSTDTQYF
TRBJ1-6,few,TRBD1,TRBV6-5,TGTGCCAGCAGTTGGACAGGGTATAATTCACCCCTCCACTTT,CASSWTGYNSPLHF
TRBJ1-6,.,.,TRBV19,TGTGCCAGTAGTATAGTGGTTTCGACAGCCTATAATTCACCCCTCCACTTT,CASSIVVSTAYNSPLHF
TRBJ2-7,.,TRBD2,TRBV7-9,TGTGCCAGCAGCGAGCGGGACGCCCTGGGGCAGTACTTC,CASSERDALGQYF
TRBJ2-7,.,TRBD1,TRBV28,TGTGCCAGCAGTTTAATACAGGGGGCGAACGAGCAGTACTTC,CASSLIQGANEQYF
TRBJ2-3,.,.,TRBV19,TGTGCCAGTAGTGATGTTCCGCGCATGACCACAGATACGCAGTATTTT,CASSDVPRMTTDTQYF
TRBJ2-1,.,TRBD1,TRBV20-1,TGCAGTGCTAGACGCCCCAGGACAGGTCCCGATCTGTACAATGAGCAGTTCTTC,CSARRPRTGPDLYNEQFF
TRBJ2-2,few,.,TRBV6-1,TGTGCCAGCAGTGTGATTCACACCGGGGAGCTGTTTTTT,CASSVIHTGELFF
TRBJ2-1,few,.,TRBV5-1,TGCGCCAGCAGCTTCGCGGGTAATGAGCAGTTCTTC,CASSFAGNEQFF
TRBJ2-7,.,TRBD1,TRBV5-6,TGTGCCAGCAGCACCCTGGGGCAGGGGGCCGACTACGAGCAGTACTTC,CASSTLGQGADYEQYF
TRBJ1-2,.,.,TRBV5-5,TGTGCCAGCAGCCCTGGGAACAACGCTCCCCAATATGGCTACACCTTC,CASSPGNNAPQYGYTF
TRBJ2-7,few,TRBD1,TRBV20-1,TGCAGTGCTAGAAAAAGACAGGGTGACGAGCAGTACTTC,CSARKRQGDEQYF
TRBJ1-5,few,TRBD1,TRBV12-3/TRBV12-4,TGTGCCAGCAGACAAGGACAGGGAAATCAGCCCCAGCATTTT,CASRQGQGNQPQHF
TRBJ1-2,.,TRBD1,TRBV15,TGTGCCACCAGCAGAGCCCGGACAGGGGGAGTGTATGGCTACACCTTC,CATSRARTGGVYGYTF
TRBJ1-6,.,TRBD1,TRBV3-1,TGTGCCAGCAGCCCCGGGACAGGGGGTGATTCACCCCTCCACTTT,CASSPGTGGDSPLHF
TRBJ2-5,.,.,TRBV27,TGTGCCAGCAGTTTAAAGGGGTCCCAAGAGACCCAGTACTTC,CASSLKGSQETQYF
TRBJ2-5,few,.,TRBV7-3,TGTGCCAGCGCACGGCGTGGGGGGAGTGGAGAGACCCAGTACTTC,CASARRGGSGETQYF
TRBJ1-1,.,.,TRBV6-2/TRBV6-3,TGTGCCAGCAGTCCGCAGGGAAAGCAGGACACTGAAGCTTTCTTT,CASSPQGKQDTEAFF
TRBJ2-5,.,.,TRBV7-8,TGTGCCAGCAGCGACAGTCGGAGAGAGACCCAGTACTTC,CASSDSRRETQYF
TRBJ2-1,few,TRBD2,TRBV11-2,TGTGCCAGCAGCTCAGTAAGAGCGGGACGCTACAATGAGCAGTTCTTC,CASSSVRAGRYNEQFF
TRBJ2-5,few,TRBD1,TRBV29-1,TGCAGCGTTCCAGACCACAGGGGGTCGGAGACCCAGTACTTC,CSVPDHRGSETQYF
TRBJ2-3,few,.,TRBV5-1,TGCGCCAGCAGCTTGGAAGCCAGGACAGATACGCAGTATTTT,CASSLEARTDTQYF
TRBJ2-5,.,.,TRBV3-1,TGTGCCAGCAGCCGGATCGAGAAGACCCAGTACTTC,CASSRIEKTQYF
TRBJ1-4,few,.,TRBV7-2,TGTGCCAGCAGCTCCCGCGGGCCAGATGGAATCCAAAGGGAAAAACTGTTTTTT,CASSSRGPDGIQREKLFF
TRBJ1-2,.,.,TRBV3-1,TGTGCCAGCAGCCGTTCGCAGGGGAACTATGGCTACACCTTC,CASSRSQGNYGYTF
TRBJ2-1,few,.,TRBV7-9,TGTGCCAGCAGCTTCTCGATCCGGGACGAGCAGTTCTTC,CASSFSIRDEQFF
TRBJ2-7,.,.,TRBV18,TGTGCCAGCTCACTCCCGACAGTCTCCTACGAGCAGTACTTC,CASSLPTVSYEQYF
TRBJ2-7,few,TRBD2,TRBV24-1,TGTGCCACCAGTGACCCCCTAGCGGGGGGAGGATACGAGCAGTACTTC,CATSDPLAGGGYEQYF
TRBJ1-2,.,TRBD1,TRBV27,TGTGCCAGCAGTCAACAGGGGGCATTATATGGCTACACCTTC,CASSQQGALYGYTF
TRBJ2-5,.,.,TRBV12-3/TRBV12-4,TGTGCCAGCAGGGGGGAGGGGACAGAAGAGACCCAGTACTTC,CASRGEGTEETQYF
TRBJ2-5,few,TRBD1,TRBV7-8,TGTGCCAGCAGCTTACATCCGACAGGGGTTATCCAAGAGACCCAGTACTTC,CASSLHPTGVIQETQYF
TRBJ1-6,.,.,TRBV7-2,TGTGCCAGCAGCTTAGAGTCCCGGACGAGAAATTCACCCCTCCACTTT,CASSLESRTRNSPLHF
TRBJ2-3,few,.,TRBV11-2,TGTGCCAGCAGCTTAGTCTGGGGCCCGCTCGATACGCAGTATTTT,CASSLVWGPLDTQYF
TRBJ1-1,.,.,TRBV5-1,TGCGCCAGCAGCTTGGGGGTGGCGGACACTGAAGCTTTCTTT,CASSLGVADTEAFF
TRBJ2-7,.,TRBD2,TRBV13,TGTGCCAGCAGCGCCCGCCGGACTAGCGGATACGAGCAGTACTTC,CASSARRTSGYEQYF
TRBJ2-6,.,TRBD2,TRBV12-3/TRBV12-4,TGTGCCACCGGGGGGGTTGGGGCCAACGTCCTGACTTTC,CATGGVGANVLTF
TRBJ2-3,few,.,TRBV12-3/TRBV12-4,TGTGCCAGCAGGTCCTGGGTCACAGATACGCAGTATTTT,CASRSWVTDTQYF
TRBJ2-1,few,TRBD2,TRBV30,TGTGCCTGGGTGCAGGTCAGCGGGAGGGGTTATGAGCAGTTCTTC,CAWVQVSGRGYEQFF
TRBJ1-5,.,TRBD1,TRBV12-3/TRBV12-4,TGTGCCAGCAGTTCCCGGGACAGCTATAGCAATCAGCCCCAGCATTTT,CASSSRDSYSNQPQHF
TRBJ1-2,few,.,TRBV7-2,TGTGCCAGCAGCTTGTCCCGCGGGGGTGGCTACACCTTC,CASSLSRGGGYTF
TRBJ1-6,.,.,TRBV3-1,TGTGCCAGCAGCCGGCAGGGTTTTTCACCCCTCCACTTT,CASSRQGFSPLHF
TRBJ2-7,.,TRBD2,TRBV4-2,TGTGCCAGCAGCCAAGATTGGGTAGCGGGAGGCCTAATCTACGAGCAGTACTTC,CASSQDWVAGGLIYEQYF
TRBJ2-7,.,TRBD1,TRBV9,TGTGCCAGCAGCGAGTCGGGACAGATCTACGAGCAGTACTTC,CASSESGQIYEQYF
TRBJ2-1,.,TRBD2,TRBV9,TGTGCCAGCAGCCCCCATTTAGCGGGGAGGACCTACAATGAGCAGTTCTTC,CASSPHLAGRTYNEQFF
TRBJ2-2,few,.,TRBV7-3,TGTGCCAGCAGCTCCAGATCCACCGGGGAGCTGTTTTTT,CASSSRSTGELFF
TRBJ2-2,few,.,TRBV7-8,TGTGCCAGCAGCTCCAGGGGCGGTGGCACCGGGGAGCTGTTTTTT,CASSSRGGGTGELFF
TRBJ1-1,.,TRBD1,TRBV19,TGTGCCAGTAGTACGTCCCCGGGACAGTATAATACGAACACTGAAGCTTTCTTT,CASSTSPGQYNTNTEAFF